The TCR beta chain described here comes from a study of pediatric ulcerative colitis. Rectal tissue came from one to two pinch biopsies taken at colonoscopy. TCRdb keeps only in-frame clones here, not all; method: immunoSEQ multiplex PCR. This sample has about 36,000 clones, with about three quarters found just once. V lost 0 bases and J lost 7, with 10 bases in between. This CDR3 comprises 13 residues. CDR1 and CDR2 (germline): SGHDT, YYEEEE. Sequencing used gut tissue. The clonotype was recovered from a boy younger than 18 with moderate ulcerative colitis. The chain recombines TRBV5-6 with TRBJ2-5; D call uncertain. The CDR3: CASSLALLGTQYF. The CDR3 DNA reads TGTGCCAGCAGCTTGGCCTTGCTGGGGACCCAGTACTTC.